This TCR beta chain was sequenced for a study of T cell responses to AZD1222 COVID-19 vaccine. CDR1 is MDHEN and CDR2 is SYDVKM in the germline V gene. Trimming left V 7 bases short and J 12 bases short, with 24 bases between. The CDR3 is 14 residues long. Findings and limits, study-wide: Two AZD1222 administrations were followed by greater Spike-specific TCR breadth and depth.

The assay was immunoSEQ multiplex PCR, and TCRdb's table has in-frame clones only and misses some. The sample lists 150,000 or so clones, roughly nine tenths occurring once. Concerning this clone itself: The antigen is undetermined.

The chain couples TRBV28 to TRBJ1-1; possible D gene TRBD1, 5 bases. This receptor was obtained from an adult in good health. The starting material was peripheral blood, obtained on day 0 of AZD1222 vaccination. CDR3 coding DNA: TGTGCCAGCACCATCCAGGCAGGGATACCCTTTACTTTCTTT. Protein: CASTIQAGIPFTFF.